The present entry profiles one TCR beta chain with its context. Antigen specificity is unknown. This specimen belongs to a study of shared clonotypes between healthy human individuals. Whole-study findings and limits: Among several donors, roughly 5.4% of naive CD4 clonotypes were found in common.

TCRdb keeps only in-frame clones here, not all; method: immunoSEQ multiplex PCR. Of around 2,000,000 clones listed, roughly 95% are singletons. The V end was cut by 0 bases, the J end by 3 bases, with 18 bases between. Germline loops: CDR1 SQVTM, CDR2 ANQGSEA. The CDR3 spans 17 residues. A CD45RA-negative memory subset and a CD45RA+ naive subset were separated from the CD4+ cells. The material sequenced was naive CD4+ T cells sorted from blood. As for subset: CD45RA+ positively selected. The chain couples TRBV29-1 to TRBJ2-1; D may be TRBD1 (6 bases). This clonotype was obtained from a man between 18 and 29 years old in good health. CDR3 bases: TGCAGCGTTGAAGACCCGCAGGCGACAGGAAACTACAATGAGCAGTTCTTC. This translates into CSVEDPQATGNYNEQFF.